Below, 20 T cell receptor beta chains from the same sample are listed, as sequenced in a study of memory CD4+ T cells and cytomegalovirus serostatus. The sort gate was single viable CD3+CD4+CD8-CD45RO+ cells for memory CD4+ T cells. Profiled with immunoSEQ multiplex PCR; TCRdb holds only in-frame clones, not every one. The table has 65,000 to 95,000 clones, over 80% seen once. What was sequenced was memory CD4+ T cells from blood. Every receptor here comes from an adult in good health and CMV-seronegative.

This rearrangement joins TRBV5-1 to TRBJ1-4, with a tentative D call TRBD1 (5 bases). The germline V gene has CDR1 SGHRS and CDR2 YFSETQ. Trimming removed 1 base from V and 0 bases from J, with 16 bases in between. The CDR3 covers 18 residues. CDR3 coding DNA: TGCGCCAGCAGCTTGAGAACGGGACTCCTTGCAACTAATGAAAAACTGTTTTTT. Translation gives CASSLRTGLLATNEKLFF.

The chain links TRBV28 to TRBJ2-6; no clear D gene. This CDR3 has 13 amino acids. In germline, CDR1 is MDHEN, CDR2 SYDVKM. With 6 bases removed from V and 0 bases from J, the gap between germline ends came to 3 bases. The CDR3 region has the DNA TGTGCCAGCAGACTCTCTGGGGCCAACGTCCTGACTTTC. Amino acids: CASRLSGANVLTF. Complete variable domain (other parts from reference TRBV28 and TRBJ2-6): DVKVTQSSRYLVKRTGEKVFLECVQDMDHENMFWYRQDPGLGLRLIYFSYDVKMKEKGDIPEGYSVSREKKERFSLILESASTNQTSMYLCASRLSGANVLTFGAGSRLTVL.

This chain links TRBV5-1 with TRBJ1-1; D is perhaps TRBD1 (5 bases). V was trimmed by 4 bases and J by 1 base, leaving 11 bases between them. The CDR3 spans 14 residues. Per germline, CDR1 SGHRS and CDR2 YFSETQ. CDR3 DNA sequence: TGCGCCAGCAGCCCCCAGGGTGAGAACACTGAAGCTTTCTTT. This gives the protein CASSPQGENTEAFF.

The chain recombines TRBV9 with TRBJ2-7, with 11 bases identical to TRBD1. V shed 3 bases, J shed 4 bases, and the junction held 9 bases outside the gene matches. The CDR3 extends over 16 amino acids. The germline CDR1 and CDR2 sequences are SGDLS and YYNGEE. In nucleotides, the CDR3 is TGTGCCAGCAGCGAATACGGGACAGGGGGATTGTACGAGCAGTACTTC. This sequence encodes CASSEYGTGGLYEQYF.

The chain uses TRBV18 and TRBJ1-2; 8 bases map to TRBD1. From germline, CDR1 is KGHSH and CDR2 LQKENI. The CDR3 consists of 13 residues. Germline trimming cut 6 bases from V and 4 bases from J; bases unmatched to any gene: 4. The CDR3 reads CASSVDRVYGYTF. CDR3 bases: TGTGCCAGCTCGGTGGACAGGGTCTATGGCTACACCTTC.

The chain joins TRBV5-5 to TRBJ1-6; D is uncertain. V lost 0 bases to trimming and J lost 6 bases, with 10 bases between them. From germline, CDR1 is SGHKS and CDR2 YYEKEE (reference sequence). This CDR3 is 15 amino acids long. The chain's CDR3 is CASSLEGPPNSPLHF. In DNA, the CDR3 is TGTGCCAGCAGCTTGGAAGGACCACCTAATTCACCCCTCCACTTT.

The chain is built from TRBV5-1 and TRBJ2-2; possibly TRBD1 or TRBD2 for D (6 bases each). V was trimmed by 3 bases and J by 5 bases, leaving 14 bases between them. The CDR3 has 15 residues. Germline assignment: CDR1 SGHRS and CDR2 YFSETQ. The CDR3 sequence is CASSSSGGETGELFF. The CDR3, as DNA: TGCGCCAGCAGCTCGTCCGGGGGCGAAACCGGGGAGCTGTTTTTT.

The CDR3 DNA reads TGTGCCAGCTCACCTAGGACGGATAACACCGGGGAGCTGTTTTTT. Protein sequence: CASSPRTDNTGELFF. The chain couples TRBV18 to TRBJ2-2, with no clear D. CDR1 KGHSH and CDR2 LQKENI come from the germline V gene. There are 15 residues in the CDR3. The V and J ends lost 3 bases and 2 bases respectively, with 10 bases between them.

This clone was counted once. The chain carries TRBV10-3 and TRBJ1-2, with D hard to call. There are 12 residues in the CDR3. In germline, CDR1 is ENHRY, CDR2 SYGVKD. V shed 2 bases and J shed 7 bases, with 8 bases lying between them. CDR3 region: CAISEGNGGYTF. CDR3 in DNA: TGTGCCATCAGTGAGGGGAACGGTGGCTACACCTTC.

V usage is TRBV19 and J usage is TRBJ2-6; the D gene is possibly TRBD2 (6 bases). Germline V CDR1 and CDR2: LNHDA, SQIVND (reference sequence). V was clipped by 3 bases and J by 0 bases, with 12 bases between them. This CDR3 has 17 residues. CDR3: CASSIRAGGSGANVLTF. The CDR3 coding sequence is TGTGCCAGTAGTATCAGGGCCGGGGGCTCTGGGGCCAACGTCCTGACTTTC.

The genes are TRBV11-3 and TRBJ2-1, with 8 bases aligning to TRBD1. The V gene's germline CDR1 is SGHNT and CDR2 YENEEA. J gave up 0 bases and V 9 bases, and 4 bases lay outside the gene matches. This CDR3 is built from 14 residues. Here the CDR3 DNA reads TGTGCCAGTGGGACAGGCAGCTCCTACAATGAGCAGTTCTTC. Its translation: CASGTGSSYNEQFF.

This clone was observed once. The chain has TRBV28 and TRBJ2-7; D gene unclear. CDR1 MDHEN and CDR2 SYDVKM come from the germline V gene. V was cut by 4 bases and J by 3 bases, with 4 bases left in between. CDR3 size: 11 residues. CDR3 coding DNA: TGTGCCAGCAGTTGGGTCTACGAGCAGTACTTC. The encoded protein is CASSWVYEQYF.

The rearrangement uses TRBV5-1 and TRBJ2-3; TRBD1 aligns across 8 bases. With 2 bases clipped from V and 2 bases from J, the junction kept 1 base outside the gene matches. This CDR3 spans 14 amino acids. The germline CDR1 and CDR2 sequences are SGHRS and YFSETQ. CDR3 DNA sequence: TGCGCCAGCAGCTTACAGGGGGTCACAGATACGCAGTATTTT. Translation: CASSLQGVTDTQYF.

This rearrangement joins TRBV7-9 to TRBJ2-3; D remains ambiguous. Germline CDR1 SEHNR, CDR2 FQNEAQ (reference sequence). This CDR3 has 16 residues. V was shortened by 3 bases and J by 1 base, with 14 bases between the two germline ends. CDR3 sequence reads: CASSFLLGGGTDTQYF. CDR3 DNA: TGTGCCAGCAGCTTCCTGTTGGGCGGTGGCACAGATACGCAGTATTTT.

The CDR3 spells CASSFARPGRDYGYTF. CDR3 sequence (DNA): TGTGCCAGCAGCTTTGCGCGTCCGGGGCGCGACTATGGCTACACCTTC. The chain has TRBV12-1 and TRBJ1-2. TRBV12-1 corresponds to a pseudogene. The CDR3 has 16 amino acids.

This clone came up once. CDR3 protein: CASSVDWGAYGYTF. Here the CDR3 DNA reads TGTGCCAGCAGCGTAGACTGGGGTGCTTATGGCTACACCTTC. The chain employs TRBV9 and TRBJ1-2, with no clear D. V was shortened by 0 bases and J by 5 bases, with 11 bases between the two germline ends. This CDR3 region has 14 residues. Germline V lookup: CDR1 SGDLS, CDR2 YYNGEE.

The CDR3 nucleotides are TGTGCCAGCAGTCACAGGACAGGGGTTAAGAACACTGAAGCTTTCTTT. It encodes CASSHRTGVKNTEAFF. The chain joins TRBV13 to TRBJ1-1, with 9 bases fitting TRBD1. There are 16 residues in the CDR3. The germline V gene encodes CDR1 PRHDT and CDR2 FYEKMQ (reference sequence). V shed 6 bases, J shed 1 base, and the junction held 9 bases outside the gene matches.

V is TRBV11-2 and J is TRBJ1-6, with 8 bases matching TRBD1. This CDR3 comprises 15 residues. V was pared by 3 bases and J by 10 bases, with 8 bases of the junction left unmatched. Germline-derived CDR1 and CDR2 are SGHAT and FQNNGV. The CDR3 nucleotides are TGTGCCAGCAGCTTCATTACAGGGGGAAAATCACCCCTCCACTTT. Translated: CASSFITGGKSPLHF. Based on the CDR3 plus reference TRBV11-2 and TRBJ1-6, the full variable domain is EAGVAQSPRYKIIEKRQSVAFWCNPISGHATLYWYQQILGQGPKLLIQFQNNGVVDDSQLPKDRFSAERLKGVDSTLKIQPAKLEDSAVYLCASSFITGGKSPLHFGNGTRLTVT.

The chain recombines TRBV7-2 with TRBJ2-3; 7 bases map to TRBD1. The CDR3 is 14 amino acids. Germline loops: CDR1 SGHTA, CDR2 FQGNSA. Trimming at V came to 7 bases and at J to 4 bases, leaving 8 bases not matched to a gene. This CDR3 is CASTKTGPADTQYF. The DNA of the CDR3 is TGTGCCAGCACCAAGACAGGGCCGGCAGATACGCAGTATTTT. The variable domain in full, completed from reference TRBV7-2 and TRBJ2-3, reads GAGVSQSPSNKVTEKGKDVELRCDPISGHTALYWYRQSLGQGLEFLIYFQGNSAPDKSGLPSDRFSAERTGGSVSTLTIQRTQQEDSAVYLCASTKTGPADTQYFGPGTRLTVL.

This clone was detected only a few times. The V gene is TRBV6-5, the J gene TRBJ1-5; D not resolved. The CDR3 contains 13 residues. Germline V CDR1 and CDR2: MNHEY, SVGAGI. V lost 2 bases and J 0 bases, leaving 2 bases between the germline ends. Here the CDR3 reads CASSYNSNQPQHF. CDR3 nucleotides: TGTGCCAGCAGTTACAATAGCAATCAGCCCCAGCATTTT.